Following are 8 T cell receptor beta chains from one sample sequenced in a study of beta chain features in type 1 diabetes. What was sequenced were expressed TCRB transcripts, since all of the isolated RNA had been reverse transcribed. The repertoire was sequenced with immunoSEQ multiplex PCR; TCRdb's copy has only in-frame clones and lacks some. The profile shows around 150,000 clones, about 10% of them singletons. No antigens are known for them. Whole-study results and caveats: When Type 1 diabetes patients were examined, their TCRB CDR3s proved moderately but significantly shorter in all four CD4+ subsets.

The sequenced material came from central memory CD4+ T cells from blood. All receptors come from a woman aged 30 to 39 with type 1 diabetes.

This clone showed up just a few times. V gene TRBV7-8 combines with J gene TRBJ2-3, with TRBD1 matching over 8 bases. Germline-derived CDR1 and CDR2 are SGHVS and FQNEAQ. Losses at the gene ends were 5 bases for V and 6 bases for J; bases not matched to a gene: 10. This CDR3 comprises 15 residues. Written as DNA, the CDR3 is TGTGCCAGCAGCATGCGGACAGGGACCGACGATACGCAGTATTTT. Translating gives CASSMRTGTDDTQYF. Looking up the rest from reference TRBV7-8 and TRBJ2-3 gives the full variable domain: GAGVSQSPRYKVAKRGQDVALRCDPISGHVSLFWYQQALGQGPEFLTYFQNEAQLDKSGLPSDRFFAERPEGSVSTLKIQRTQQEDSAVYLCASSMRTGTDDTQYFGPGTRLTVL.

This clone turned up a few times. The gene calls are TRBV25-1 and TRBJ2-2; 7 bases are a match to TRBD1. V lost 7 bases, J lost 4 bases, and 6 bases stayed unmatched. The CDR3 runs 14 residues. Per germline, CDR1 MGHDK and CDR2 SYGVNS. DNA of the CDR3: TGTGCCAGCACCGGTAGGACAGGCACCGGGGAGCTGTTTTTT. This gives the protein CASTGRTGTGELFF.

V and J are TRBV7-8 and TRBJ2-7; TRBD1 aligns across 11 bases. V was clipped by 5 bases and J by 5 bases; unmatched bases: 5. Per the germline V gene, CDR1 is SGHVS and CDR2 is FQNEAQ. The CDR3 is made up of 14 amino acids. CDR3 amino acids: CASSNGQGANEQYF. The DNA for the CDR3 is TGTGCCAGCAGCAACGGACAGGGGGCGAACGAGCAGTACTTC.

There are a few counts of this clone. CDR3 in amino acids: CASSPDRGYEQYF. CDR3 in DNA: TGCGCCAGCAGCCCGGACAGGGGATACGAGCAGTACTTC. The chain joins TRBV5-1 to TRBJ2-7, with 9 bases matching TRBD1. Germline loops: CDR1 SGHRS, CDR2 YFSETQ. The V gene end was trimmed by 4 bases and the J gene end by 4 bases; junction bases not matched to a gene: 3. The CDR3 consists of 13 residues.

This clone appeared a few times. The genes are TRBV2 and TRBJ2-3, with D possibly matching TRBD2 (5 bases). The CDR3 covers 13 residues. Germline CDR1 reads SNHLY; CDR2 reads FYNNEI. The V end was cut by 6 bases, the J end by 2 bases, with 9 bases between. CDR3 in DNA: TGTGCCAGCAGGGACTCGAACACAGATACGCAGTATTTT. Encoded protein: CASRDSNTDTQYF. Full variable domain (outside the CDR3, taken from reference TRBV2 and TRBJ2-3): EPEVTQTPSHQVTQMGQEVILRCVPISNHLYFYWYRQILGQKVEFLVSFYNNEISEKSEIFDDQFSVERPDGSNFTLKIRSTKLEDSAMYFCASRDSNTDTQYFGPGTRLTVL.

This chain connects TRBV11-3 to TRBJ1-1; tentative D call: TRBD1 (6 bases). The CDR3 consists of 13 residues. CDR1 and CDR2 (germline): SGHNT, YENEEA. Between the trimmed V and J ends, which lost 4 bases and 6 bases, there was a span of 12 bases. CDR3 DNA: TGTGCCAGCAGCTATACAGGGATTTCTGAAGCTTTCTTT. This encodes CASSYTGISEAFF.

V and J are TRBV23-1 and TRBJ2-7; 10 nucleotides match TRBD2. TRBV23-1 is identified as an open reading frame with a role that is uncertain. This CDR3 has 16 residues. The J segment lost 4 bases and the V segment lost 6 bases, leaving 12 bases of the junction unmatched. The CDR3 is CASRSLGLAGEYEQYF. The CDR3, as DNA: TGCGCCAGCAGGTCCCTAGGGCTAGCGGGGGAATACGAGCAGTACTTC.

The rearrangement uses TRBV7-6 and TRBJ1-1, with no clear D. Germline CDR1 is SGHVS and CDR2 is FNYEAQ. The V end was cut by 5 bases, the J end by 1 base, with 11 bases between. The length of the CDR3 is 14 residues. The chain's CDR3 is CASSRDTSNTEAFF. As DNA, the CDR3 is TGTGCCAGCAGCCGAGACACCTCGAACACTGAAGCTTTCTTT.